The clone carrying this T cell receptor beta chain came up a few times. Antigen specificity is unknown. CDR1 and CDR2 (germline): SGHRS, YFSETQ. This CDR3 has 15 residues. With 6 bases clipped from V and 4 bases from J, the junction kept 4 bases outside the gene matches. Time point: persistent/refractory GD, antithyroid drugs over 5 years with positive TRAb. After RNA was extracted from PBMCs, the TCR library was made from it. This entry is derived from a study of regulatory T cells in long-lasting Graves disease. Study-wide findings and caveats: Persistent disease showed a preference for TRBV28, TRBJ1-2 and TRBJ2-5. Persistent Graves' disease cases displayed lower TCR diversity than newly diagnosed ones.

Arm-PCR with iRepertoire HTBI primers amplified the CDR3 regions for these TCR beta libraries. TCRdb analysed the multiplex PCR reads with MiXCR anew, one entry per CDR3 protein. The sample contains over 350,000 distinct CDR3 sequences, less than 25% of which appear only once. The sequencing used peripheral blood mononuclear cells (PBMCs), collected when the disease was refractory, from a patient treated with antithyroid drugs. The sequence was collected from a female donor with Graves disease. The V call is TRBV5-1, the J call TRBJ2-2; 12 positions match TRBD1. CDR3 sequence (DNA): TGCGCCAGCATCGGGGGACAGGGGGCCACCGGGGAGCTGTTTTTT. Residues: CASIGGQGATGELFF.